Below, 5 T cell receptor beta chains from the same sample are listed, as sequenced in a study of T-cell memory formation after mild COVID-19. TCRdb re-derived calls from the 5' RACE reads in MiXCR, one entry per CDR3 protein. The data show about 400,000 distinct CDR3 sequences, about 17% seen once. Sample: PBMCs or a T cell subset sorted from them (not recorded which). All receptors come from a man aged 18 to 29 who had mild COVID-19 (a few samples of this study predate the infection). Cell type and time point are not known.

This clonotype was seen ten or more times. The rearrangement joins TRBV6-2 or TRBV6-3 to TRBJ2-2; D is possibly TRBD2 (6 bases). This CDR3 has 13 amino acids. Germline CDR1 MNHEY, CDR2 SVGEGT. Trimming removed 5 bases at V and 6 bases at J, with 10 bases between. The DNA for the CDR3 is TGTGCCAGCAGTCGGCAGCGGGCCGGGGAGCTGTTTTTT. The encoded protein is CASSRQRAGELFF.

J is TRBJ2-5 and V is TRBV6-2 or TRBV6-3, with no clear D. Germline lookup yields CDR1 MNHEY and CDR2 SVGEGT. The V end lost 6 bases, the J end lost 7 bases, and 18 bases lay between the germline ends. The CDR3 is 14 amino acids. The CDR3 DNA is TGTGCCAGCAGAAGATCCGGGCCGGTGGTGACCCAGTACTTC. Amino acid sequence: CASRRSGPVVTQYF.

In this sample, this clonotype turned up a few times. The chain couples TRBV4-3 to TRBJ2-5; tentatively, D is TRBD1 (5 bases). V was shortened by 1 base and J by 1 base, with 7 bases between the two germline ends. Germline loops: CDR1 LGHNA, CDR2 YSLEER. This CDR3 comprises 14 residues. The CDR3 spells CASSQVGVQETQYF. In DNA form, the CDR3 reads TGCGCCAGCAGCCAAGTAGGGGTCCAAGAGACCCAGTACTTC.

The sample holds a few counts of this clonotype. The chain joins TRBV10-3 to TRBJ1-1, with 8 bases lining up with TRBD1. Germline CDR1 reads ENHRY; CDR2 reads SYGVKD. V was clipped by 6 bases and J by 1 base; unmatched bases: 1. CDR3 length: 13 amino acids. DNA of the CDR3: TGTGCCATCAGGGGGACAGGGAACACTGAAGCTTTCTTT. Protein: CAIRGTGNTEAFF.

This clonotype was found a few times. J is TRBJ1-5 and V is TRBV7-2; D uncertain. The CDR3 is 12 residues long. Germline lookup yields CDR1 SGHTA and CDR2 FQGNSA. Trimming left V 3 bases short and J 7 bases short, with 7 bases between. CDR3 sequence (DNA): TGTGCCAGCAGCTTCCCGCCCCAGCCCCAGCATTTT. It codes for CASSFPPQPQHF.